This TCR beta chain was sequenced in a study of T cell responses to AZD1222 COVID-19 vaccine. Study-wide points: Possibly, clonal diversity was underestimated; donors were largely white British and included more females. Compared with day 0, the breadth and depth of the Spike-specific TCR repertoire rose significantly after two doses of AZD1222.

CDR1 SGHVS and CDR2 FNYEAQ come from the germline V gene. Between the trimmed V and J ends, which lost 5 bases and 8 bases, there was a span of 16 bases. The CDR3 loop spans 14 amino acids. This clone was detected once. Antigen unknown. TCRdb's copy holds only in-frame clones and misses some; the assay was immunoSEQ multiplex PCR. In the table there are 100,000 to 150,000 clones, more than 80% of which are singletons. This receptor was obtained from an adult who received the AZD1222 COVID-19 vaccine. Material: peripheral blood, obtained 28 days after the second AZD1222 dose. V usage is TRBV7-6 and J usage is TRBJ1-5; perhaps TRBD1 as D (6 bases). CDR3 in DNA: TGTGCCAGCAGCCGAGTCACAGGGCAGGAGCCCCAGCATTTT. The encoded protein is CASSRVTGQEPQHF.